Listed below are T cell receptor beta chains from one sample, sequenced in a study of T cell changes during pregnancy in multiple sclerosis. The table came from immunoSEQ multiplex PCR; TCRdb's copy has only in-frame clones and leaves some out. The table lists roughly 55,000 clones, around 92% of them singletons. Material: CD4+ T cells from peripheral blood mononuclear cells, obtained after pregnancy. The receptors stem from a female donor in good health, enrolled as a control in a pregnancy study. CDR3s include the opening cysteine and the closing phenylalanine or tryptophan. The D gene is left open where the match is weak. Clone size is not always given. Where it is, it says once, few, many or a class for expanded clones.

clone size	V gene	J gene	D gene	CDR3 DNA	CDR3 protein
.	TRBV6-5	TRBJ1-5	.	TGTGCCAGCAGTTACAACAGGAATCAGCCCCAGCATTTT	CASSYNRNQPQHF
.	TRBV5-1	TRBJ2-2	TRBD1	TGCGCCAGCAGCCTGCGGACAGGGGGGAACACCGGGGAGCTGTTTTTT	CASSLRTGGNTGELFF
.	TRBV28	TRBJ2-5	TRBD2	TGTGCCAGCAGTGGGACTAGCGGGGACCAAGAGACCCAGTACTTC	CASSGTSGDQETQYF
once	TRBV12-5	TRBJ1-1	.	TGTGCTAGTGGTCAAGACATTGAAGCTTTCTTT	CASGQDIEAFF
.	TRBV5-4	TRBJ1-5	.	TGTGCCAGCAGCTTGTTCTCAGCCCGGGGCAATCAGCCCCAGCATTTT	CASSLFSARGNQPQHF
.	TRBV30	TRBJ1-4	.	TGTGCCTGGAGCCCGGGACATCTCGAAAAACTGTTTTTT	CAWSPGHLEKLFF
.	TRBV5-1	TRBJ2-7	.	TGCGCCAGCAGCTCCTCACAGGGTCCCTACGAGCAGTACTTC	CASSSSQGPYEQYF
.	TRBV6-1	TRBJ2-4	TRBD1	TGTGCCAGCAGTGAAGCATGGGGACAGGGGGCGACGGGCAAAAACATTCAGTACTTC	CASSEAWGQGATGKNIQYF
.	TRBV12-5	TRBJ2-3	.	TGTGCTAGTGGCCCGAGCACAGATACGCAGTATTTT	CASGPSTDTQYF
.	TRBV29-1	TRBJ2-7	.	TGCAGCGTTGGTGCAGGTCTCCACGAGCAGTACTTC	CSVGAGLHEQYF
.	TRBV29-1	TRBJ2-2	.	TGCAGCGTGAACAGGGATACGGCCGGGGAGCTGTTTTTT	CSVNRDTAGELFF
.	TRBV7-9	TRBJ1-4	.	TGTGCCACCAAGGGGGCAACTAATGAAAAACTGTTTTTT	CATKGATNEKLFF
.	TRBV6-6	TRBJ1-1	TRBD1	TGTGCCAGCAGAGGACAGGGAATGAACACTGAAGCTTTCTTT	CASRGQGMNTEAFF
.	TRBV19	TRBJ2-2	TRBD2	TGTGCCAGTAGTATAGACCCTGTCCTAGCGGGGGGTGAAGTCGGGGAGCTGTTTTTT	CASSIDPVLAGGEVGELFF
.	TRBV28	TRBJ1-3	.	TGTGCCAGCAGTTCCGAGGCGGGGGGCACGGACACCATATATTTT	CASSSEAGGTDTIYF
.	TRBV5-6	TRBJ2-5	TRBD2	TGTGCCAGCAGCATACTAGCGGGACAAGAGACCCAGTACTTC	CASSILAGQETQYF
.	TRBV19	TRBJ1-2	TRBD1	TGTGCCAGTCGGACAGGGGTCTATGGCTACACCTTC	CASRTGVYGYTF
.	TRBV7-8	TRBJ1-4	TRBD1	TGTGCCAGCAGCTTAGGGGGGACAGCTAATGAAAAACTGTTTTTT	CASSLGGTANEKLFF
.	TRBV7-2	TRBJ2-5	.	TGTGCCAGCAGCCAGAGGTCTAGTCCGACCCAGTACTTC	CASSQRSSPTQYF
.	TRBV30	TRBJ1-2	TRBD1	TGTGCCTGGAGTGTACAGGGGAGGTATGGCTACACCTTC	CAWSVQGRYGYTF
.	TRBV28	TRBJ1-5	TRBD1	TGTGCCAGCAGAACGGGACAGGGTGGTCAGCCCCAGCATTTT	CASRTGQGGQPQHF
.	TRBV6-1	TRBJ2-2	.	TGTGCCAGCACCCCCGGGTGGGTCACCGGGGAGCTGTTTTTT	CASTPGWVTGELFF
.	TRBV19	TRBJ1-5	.	TGTGCCACCGGGACAACGAGGCCGTACAATCAGCCCCAGCATTTT	CATGTTRPYNQPQHF
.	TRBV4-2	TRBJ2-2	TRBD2	TGTGCCAGCAGCCGGGGACTAGCGGTTAACACCGGGGAGCTGTTTTTT	CASSRGLAVNTGELFF
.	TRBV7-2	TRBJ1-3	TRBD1	TGTGCCAGCAGCTTGACAGGGTCCCAAGGAAACACCATATATTTT	CASSLTGSQGNTIYF
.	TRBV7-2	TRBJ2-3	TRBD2	TGTGCCAGCAGCCTACTACGGGGGGGAGGCACAGATACGCAGTATTTT	CASSLLRGGGTDTQYF
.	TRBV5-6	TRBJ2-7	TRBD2	TGTGCCAGCAGCTTGGGGGGACTAGCGGGGTCCTACGAGCAGTACTTC	CASSLGGLAGSYEQYF
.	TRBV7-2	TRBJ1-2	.	TGTGCCAGCAGCTTTCTGGACAAAAGGCGAGGCTACACCTTC	CASSFLDKRRGYTF
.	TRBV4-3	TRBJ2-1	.	TGCGCCAGCAGCCACGAGGGATCCTACAATGAGCAGTTCTTC	CASSHEGSYNEQFF
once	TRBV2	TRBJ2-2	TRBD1	TGTGCCAGCAGTGCGCAGGGGGCGCGAGCCGGGGAGCTGTTTTTT	CASSAQGARAGELFF
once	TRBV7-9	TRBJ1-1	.	TGTGCCAGCAGCCGGGACACCAAGAACACTGAAGCTTTCTTT	CASSRDTKNTEAFF
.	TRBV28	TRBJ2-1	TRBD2	TGTGCCAGCAACCCAGCGGGGGGCTCTTACAATGAGCAGTTCTTC	CASNPAGGSYNEQFF
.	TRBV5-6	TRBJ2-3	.	TGTGCCAGCAGCTTGGTCAGGAATACGCAGTATTTT	CASSLVRNTQYF
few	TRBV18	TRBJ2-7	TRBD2	TGTGCCAGCTCTTCCGCGGCGGGGGGGTACGAGCAGTACTTC	CASSSAAGGYEQYF
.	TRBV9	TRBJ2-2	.	TGTGCCAGCAGCGTAGGGCAGGGAGGCACCGGGGAGCTGTTTTTT	CASSVGQGGTGELFF
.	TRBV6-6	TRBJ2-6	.	TGTGCCAGCAGTAATACAGCGGCTGGGGCCAACGTCCTGACTTTC	CASSNTAAGANVLTF
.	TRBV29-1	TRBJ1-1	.	TGCAGCGTTGCTGAGTTTATGAACACTGAAGCTTTCTTT	CSVAEFMNTEAFF
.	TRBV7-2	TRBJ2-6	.	TGTGCCAGCAGCTTCAGGGGTGCTGGGGCCAACGTCCTGACTTTC	CASSFRGAGANVLTF
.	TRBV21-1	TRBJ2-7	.	TGTGCCAGCAGCAAGGGAGGATTCTACGAGCAGTACTTC	CASSKGGFYEQYF
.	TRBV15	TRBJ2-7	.	TGTGCCACCAGCAGAGATCCGTCGGGGGTATCCTACGAGCAGTACTTC	CATSRDPSGVSYEQYF
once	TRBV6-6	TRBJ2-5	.	TGTGCCAGCAGCCGAGGGGGGGGGACTTCGGAAGAGACCCAGTACTTC	CASSRGGGTSEETQYF
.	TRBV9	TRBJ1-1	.	TGTGCCAGCAGCCCTCCGGAGGGCAGGGCCTCCCCTGAAGCTTTCTTT	CASSPPEGRASPEAFF
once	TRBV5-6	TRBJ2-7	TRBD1	TGTGCCAGCAGCTTGTATGGGACAGACTACGAGCAGTACTTC	CASSLYGTDYEQYF
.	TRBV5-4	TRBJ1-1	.	TGTGCCAGCAGCTTCGGGGGAATGATGAACACTGAAGCTTTCTTT	CASSFGGMMNTEAFF
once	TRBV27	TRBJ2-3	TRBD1	TGTGCCAGCAGTTTTGACCCCAGGGGGGATACGCAGTATTTT	CASSFDPRGDTQYF
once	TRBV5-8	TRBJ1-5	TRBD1	TGTGCCAGCAGCCCGGGGACAGGGAATAGCAATCAGCCCCAGCATTTT	CASSPGTGNSNQPQHF
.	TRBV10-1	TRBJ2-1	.	TGCGCCAGCAGTGAGATTGACTTGAGCTCCTACAATGAGCAGTTCTTC	CASSEIDLSSYNEQFF
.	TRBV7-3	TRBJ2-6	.	TGTGCCAGCGGGGTTCAGGGCACCAACGTCCTGACTTTC	CASGVQGTNVLTF
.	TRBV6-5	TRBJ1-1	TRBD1	TGTGCCAGCAGTTACTATACAGGGGGTTTGACTGAAGCTTTCTTT	CASSYYTGGLTEAFF
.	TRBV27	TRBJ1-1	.	TGTGCCAGCAGTTTTATGTTCGCCGGCACTGAAGCTTTCTTT	CASSFMFAGTEAFF
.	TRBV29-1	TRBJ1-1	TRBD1	TGCAGCGTCGTAGACAGGGATTGGACTGAAGCTTTCTTT	CSVVDRDWTEAFF
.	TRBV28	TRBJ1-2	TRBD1	TGTGCCAGCAGTTACAGGGGGGGGTATGGCTACACCTTC	CASSYRGGYGYTF
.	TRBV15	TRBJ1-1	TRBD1	TGTGCCACCAGCAGAGACCCGACAGGGTACGACACTGAAGCTTTCTTT	CATSRDPTGYDTEAFF